One sample yielded the 2 T cell receptor beta chains listed below, sequenced in a study of CD8 T cells in ankylosing spondylitis. TCRdb fed the 5' RACE reads into MiXCR, producing one record per CDR3 protein. This table holds approximately 220,000 distinct CDR3 sequences, approximately 10% found once. The sequenced material came from blood, either unsorted or a sorted T cell fraction (not recorded which). Source of these receptors: a male donor with ankylosing spondylitis or in good health (not recorded which).

The chain uses TRBV9 and TRBJ2-1; TRBD2 agrees at 8 bases. The CDR3 is 16 amino acids. V was clipped by 0 bases and J by 0 bases; unmatched bases: 2. Germline CDR1 reads SGDLS; CDR2 reads YYNGEE. The CDR3 sequence is CASSVAGGSSYNEQFF. CDR3 DNA: TGTGCCAGCAGCGTAGCGGGGGGGAGCTCCTACAATGAGCAGTTCTTC. The full variable domain, in which reference TRBV9 and TRBJ2-1 provide the parts outside the CDR3, is DSGVTQTPKHLITATGQRVTLRCSPRSGDLSVYWYQQSLDQGLQFLIQYYNGEERAKGNILERFSAQQFPDLHSELNLSSLELGDSALYFCASSVAGGSSYNEQFFGPGTRLTVL.

This clonotype has a handful of counts. The V and J genes are TRBV12-3 or TRBV12-4 and TRBJ2-1; D not resolved. V lost 5 bases to trimming and J lost 9 bases, with 14 bases between them. CDR3 size: 13 residues. CDR3 bases: TGTGCCAGCAGTACGGGTCGATTAGGTGAGCAGTTCTTC. Its translation is CASSTGRLGEQFF.